The clone carrying this TCR beta chain was picked up many times. The data were obtained in a study of Graves' ophthalmopathy and Graves' hyperthyroidism. Pregnancy or lactation, uncontrolled infections and other autoimmune diseases were grounds for excluding patients. CDR1 is LGHNA, CDR2 YSLEER, per germline. The V end lost 0 bases, the J end lost 2 bases, and 11 bases lay between the germline ends. The length of the CDR3 is 15 residues. The TCR beta CDR3 regions underwent amplification from RNA transcripts. In the first round, RT-PCR was carried out with HTBI primers, and a multiplex PCR formed the second round. Each CDR3 protein is one row after TCRdb ran MiXCR on the multiplex PCR reads. In the table there are fewer than 250,000 distinct CDR3 sequences, about 32% of which are singletons.

This rearrangement joins TRBV4-3 to TRBJ2-7; D could derive from TRBD1 or TRBD2 (6 bases each). This clonotype was sampled from a man aged 50-59 years with Graves' ophthalmopathy. Sample: peripheral blood. The CDR3 DNA reads TGCGCCAGCAGCCAAGATCCCGGGGGCACCTACGAGCAGTACTTC. Residues: CASSQDPGGTYEQYF.